This section outlines one T cell receptor (beta chain) sequence together with its context. The data were taken from a study of blood T cell repertoires in COVID-19. Background on the study: Researchers got acute and convalescent COVID-19 samples from the United States, Italy and Spain. PBMCs, B-cell-depleted T cells, or T cells provided the cDNA or gDNA that made up the material.

How the authors handled the data: Estimates of nucleated cell counts were drawn from the amplification of reference gene primers. Using immunoSEQ multiplex PCR, the repertoire was profiled, and TCRdb retains in-frame clones only, with some absent. V and J calls and clone size are given by that table; D and trimming were obtained from the DNA. The table lists approximately 240,000 clones, approximately 83% of them singletons. This CDR3 spans 12 amino acids. Germline CDR1 and CDR2: SEHNR and FQNEAQ (reference sequence). Trimming left V 8 bases short and J 5 bases short, with 13 bases between. The chain joins TRBV7-9 to TRBJ2-7; D is perhaps TRBD2 (5 bases). Sequencing used PBMCs or T cells enriched from blood (not recorded which). This receptor was taken from a woman between 40 and 55 years old with acute COVID-19. CDR3 DNA sequence: TGTGCCAGCCTCGTTGAGGGCGACGAGCAGTACTTC. Its translation: CASLVEGDEQYF.